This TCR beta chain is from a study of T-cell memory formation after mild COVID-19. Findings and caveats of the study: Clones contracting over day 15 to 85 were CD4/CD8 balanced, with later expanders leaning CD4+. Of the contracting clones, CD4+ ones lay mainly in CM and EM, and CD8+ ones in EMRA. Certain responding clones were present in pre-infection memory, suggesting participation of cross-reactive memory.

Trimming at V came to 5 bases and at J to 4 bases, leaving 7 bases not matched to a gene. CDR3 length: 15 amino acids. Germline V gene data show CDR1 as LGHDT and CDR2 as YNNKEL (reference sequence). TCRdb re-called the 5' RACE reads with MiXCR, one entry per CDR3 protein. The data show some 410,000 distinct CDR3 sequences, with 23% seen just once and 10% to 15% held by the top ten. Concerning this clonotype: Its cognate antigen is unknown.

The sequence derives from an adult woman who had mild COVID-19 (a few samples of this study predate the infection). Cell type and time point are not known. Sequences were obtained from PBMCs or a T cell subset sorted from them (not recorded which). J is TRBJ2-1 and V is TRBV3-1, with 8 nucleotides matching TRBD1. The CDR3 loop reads CASSSDRAVYNEQFF. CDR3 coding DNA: TGTGCCAGCAGCTCGGACAGGGCTGTTTACAATGAGCAGTTCTTC.